This TCR beta chain was sequenced during a study of cytomegalovirus exposure and HLA in healthy donors. Study-level points and caveats: The majority of CMV-associated TCR beta chains were reported as apparently HLA-restricted in a later analysis. Within the data, a cluster of highly shared sequence variants was likely a sequencing artifact.

PCR involved 60 Vbeta and 13 Jbeta primers. Clones were read by immunoSEQ multiplex PCR, and TCRdb kept only the in-frame ones, dropping some. Of approximately 110,000 clones listed, roughly 83% are singletons. On this clone: The antigen remains unidentified.

The sequenced sample consisted of PBMCs. The clonotype originates from a young woman in good health and CMV-seropositive.

CDR3 region: CASSSAWTSGRRSYEQYF. CDR3 nucleotides: TGTGCCAGCAGCTCGGCGTGGACTAGCGGGAGGAGGTCCTACGAGCAGTACTTC. The V gene is TRBV13, the J gene TRBJ2-7; TRBD2 matches 14 bases. CDR1 PRHDT and CDR2 FYEKMQ come from the germline V gene (reference sequence). The junction had 9 bases not matched to a gene; V was cut back by 4 bases and J by 1 base. The CDR3 covers 18 residues.